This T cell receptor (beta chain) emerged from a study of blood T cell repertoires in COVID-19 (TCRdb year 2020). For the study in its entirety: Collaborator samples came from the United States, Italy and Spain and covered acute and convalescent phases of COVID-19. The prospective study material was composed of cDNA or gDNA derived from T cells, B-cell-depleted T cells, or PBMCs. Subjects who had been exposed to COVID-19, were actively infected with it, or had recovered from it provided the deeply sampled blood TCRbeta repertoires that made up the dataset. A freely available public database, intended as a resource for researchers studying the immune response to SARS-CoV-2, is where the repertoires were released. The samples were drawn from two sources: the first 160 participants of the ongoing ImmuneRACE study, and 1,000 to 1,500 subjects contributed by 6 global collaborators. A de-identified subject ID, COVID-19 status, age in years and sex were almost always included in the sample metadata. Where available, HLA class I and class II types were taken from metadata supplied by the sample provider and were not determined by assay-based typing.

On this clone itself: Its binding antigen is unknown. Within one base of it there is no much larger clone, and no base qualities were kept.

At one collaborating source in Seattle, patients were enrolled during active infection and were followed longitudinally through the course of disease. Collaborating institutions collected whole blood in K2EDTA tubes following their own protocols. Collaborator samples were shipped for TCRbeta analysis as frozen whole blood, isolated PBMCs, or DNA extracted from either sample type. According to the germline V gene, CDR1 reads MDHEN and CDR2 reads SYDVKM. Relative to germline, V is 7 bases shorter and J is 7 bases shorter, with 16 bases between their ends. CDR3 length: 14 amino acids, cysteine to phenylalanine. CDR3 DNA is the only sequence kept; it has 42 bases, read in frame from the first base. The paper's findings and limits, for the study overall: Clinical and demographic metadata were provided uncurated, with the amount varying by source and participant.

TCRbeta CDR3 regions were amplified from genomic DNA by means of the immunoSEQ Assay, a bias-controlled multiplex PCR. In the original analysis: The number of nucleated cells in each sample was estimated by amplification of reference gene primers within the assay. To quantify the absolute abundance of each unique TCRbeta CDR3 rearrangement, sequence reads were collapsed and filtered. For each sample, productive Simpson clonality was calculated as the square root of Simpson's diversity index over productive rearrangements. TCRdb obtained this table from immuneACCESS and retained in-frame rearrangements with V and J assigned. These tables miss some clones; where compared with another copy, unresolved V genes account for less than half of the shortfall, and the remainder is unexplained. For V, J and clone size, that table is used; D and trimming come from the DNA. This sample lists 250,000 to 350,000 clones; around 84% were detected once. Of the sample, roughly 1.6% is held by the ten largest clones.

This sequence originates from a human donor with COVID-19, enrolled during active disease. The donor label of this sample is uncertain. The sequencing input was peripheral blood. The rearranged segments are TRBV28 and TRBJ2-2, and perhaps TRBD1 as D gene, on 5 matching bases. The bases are TGTGCCAGCACCGCCATCCAAAGGGGCGGGGAGCTGTTTTTT. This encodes CASTAIQRGGELFF.